This record covers a single T cell receptor beta chain. CDR3 length equals 16 residues. Germline loops: CDR1 KGHSH, CDR2 LQKENI. V gave up 3 bases and J gave up 8 bases; unmatched junction bases: 8. This record comes from a study of blood T cell repertoires in COVID-19. Study-wide context: The origin of the acute and convalescent COVID-19 samples was the United States, Italy and Spain. PBMCs, B-cell-depleted T cells, or T cells provided the cDNA or gDNA that made up the material.

As originally analysed: Reference gene primer amplification yielded estimated nucleated cell counts. Sequencing used immunoSEQ multiplex PCR; TCRdb keeps in-frame clones, though not all of them. V and J calls and clone size are those listed in that table; D and trimming were worked out from the DNA. Here the sample spans some 240,000 clones, roughly 87% being singletons. The sequence came from a man aged 55 to 70 who had recovered from COVID-19. This sequence joins TRBV18 and TRBJ1-6; 9 nucleotides align to TRBD1. Sequencing input: peripheral blood. CDR3 nucleotides: TGTGCCAGCTCACCGTTGTTCCGGGACAGGGATTCACCCCTCCACTTT. This sequence encodes CASSPLFRDRDSPLHF.